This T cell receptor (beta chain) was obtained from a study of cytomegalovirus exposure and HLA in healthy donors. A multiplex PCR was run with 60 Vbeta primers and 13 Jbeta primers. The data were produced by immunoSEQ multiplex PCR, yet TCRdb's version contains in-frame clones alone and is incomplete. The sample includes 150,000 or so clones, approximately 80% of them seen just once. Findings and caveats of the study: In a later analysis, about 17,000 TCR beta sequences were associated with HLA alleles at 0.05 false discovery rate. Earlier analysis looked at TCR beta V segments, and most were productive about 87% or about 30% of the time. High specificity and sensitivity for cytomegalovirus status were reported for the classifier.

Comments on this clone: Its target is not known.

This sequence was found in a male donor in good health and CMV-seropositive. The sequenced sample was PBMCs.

The CDR3 loop is CASSPGTGANQPQHF. The CDR3 bases are TGTGCCAGCAGCCCCGGGACAGGGGCGAATCAGCCCCAGCATTTT. The chain links TRBV11-2 to TRBJ1-5; TRBD1 matches at 10 bases. The germline V gene has CDR1 SGHAT and CDR2 FQNNGV. V lost 5 bases, J lost 4 bases, and 5 bases stayed unmatched. CDR3 length: 15 amino acids.